The entry that follows covers one T cell receptor (beta chain) sequence. What it binds is unknown. Use of 60 Vbeta and 13 Jbeta primers characterized the PCR. Produced via immunoSEQ multiplex PCR; TCRdb's table is partial and in-frame only. The sample holds 150,000 to 200,000 clones; approximately 81% are singletons and the top ten take 2.2%. The ends were cut back, 0 bases at V and 5 bases at J, with 13 bases in the middle. The CDR3 runs 15 residues. Germline values: CDR1 ENHRY, CDR2 SYGVKD. The data belong to a study of cytomegalovirus exposure and HLA in healthy donors. Study-level results: The majority of CMV-associated TCR beta chains were reported as apparently HLA-restricted in a later analysis. Confirmation was obtained in vitro that a few CMV-associated chains are specific for CMV antigens.

The origin of this receptor is a woman aged 25 to 45 in good health and CMV-seronegative. Sequenced input: PBMCs. This chain joins TRBV10-3 and TRBJ1-1; D is unclear. The CDR3 sequence: CAISESNNRRTEAFF. CDR3 nucleotide sequence: TGTGCCATCAGTGAGTCGAATAACAGAAGGACTGAAGCTTTCTTT.